This TCR beta chain derives from a study of blood T cell repertoires in COVID-19. About the study: COVID-19 samples collected from the United States, Italy and Spain covered acute and convalescent phases. Nucleic acid was either cDNA or gDNA, and it came from T cells, B-cell-depleted T cells, or PBMCs.

This CDR3 has 13 amino acids. Trimming took off 4 bases at V and 0 bases at J, with 4 bases between the two ends. Germline CDR1 is LNHDA and CDR2 is SQIVND (reference sequence). Original data processing: It was from reference gene primer amplification that nucleated cell counts were estimated. Repertoires were generated with immunoSEQ multiplex PCR, while TCRdb's copy carries only in-frame clones and drops some. That table supplies the V and J calls and clone size; D and trimming were determined from the DNA. This sample has some 150,000 clones, with more than 85% found just once. Source material: peripheral blood. The origin of this receptor is a woman older than 75 in a cohort sampled during active or convalescent COVID-19. The chain recombines TRBV19 with TRBJ1-3; D gene ambiguous. CDR3 DNA sequence: TGTGCCAGTAGTAAGAGCTCTGGAAACACCATATATTTT. This gives the protein CASSKSSGNTIYF. Based on the CDR3 plus reference TRBV19 and TRBJ1-3, the full variable domain is DGGITQSPKYLFRKEGQNVTLSCEQNLNHDAMYWYRQDPGQGLRLIYYSQIVNDFQKGDIAEGYSVSREKKESFPLTVTSAQKNPTAFYLCASSKSSGNTIYFGEGSWLTVV.